What follows is one T cell receptor beta chain and its context. The length of the CDR3 is 15 residues. The germline V gene has CDR1 SGHTA and CDR2 FQGTGA. J was trimmed by 6 bases and V by 1 base; bases with no gene match: 5. Sequencing was performed with immunoSEQ multiplex PCR; in TCRdb, only in-frame clones are kept and a portion is missing. The profile shows 2 million to 2.5 million clones, roughly 90% of them singletons. This entry is derived from a study of shared clonotypes between healthy human individuals. Sequencing used naive CD4+ T cells from PBMCs. Subset here: CD45RA+ positively selected. The clonotype originates from a man aged 18-30 years in good health. Some clones in this sample may be carry-over from other donors' samples. V gene TRBV7-3 combines with J gene TRBJ2-2, with TRBD1 matching 7 bases. The CDR3 DNA follows: TGTGCCAGCAGCTTAAATCGGCAGGGGGCCGGGGAGCTGTTTTTT. The encoded protein is CASSLNRQGAGELFF.